The entry below describes one T cell receptor (beta chain). These data belong to a study of blood T cell repertoires in COVID-19. Across the whole study: From the United States, Italy and Spain came samples of acute and convalescent COVID-19.

Participants spanned ages about 18 to 90 years and resided in 24 US areas. This CDR3 is built from 15 residues. Germline CDR1 SGHRS, CDR2 YFSETQ. With 0 bases clipped from V and 4 bases from J, the junction kept 6 bases outside the gene matches. Clones were sequenced by immunoSEQ multiplex PCR, and TCRdb holds only the in-frame ones, with some missing. The sample holds about 300,000 clones, 70% to 90% seen once. This chain links TRBV5-1 with TRBJ2-7, with 8 bases identical to TRBD2. This TCR came from a young man who had recovered from COVID-19. The sequencing sample was made of PBMCs or T cells enriched from blood (not recorded which). The CDR3 DNA sequence: TGCGCCAGCAGCTTGGGTTCTAGCGGGTTTTACGAGCAGTACTTC. This gives the protein CASSLGSSGFYEQYF.